The entry below describes one T cell receptor (beta chain). This specimen comes from a study of blood T cell repertoires in COVID-19. Across the whole study: T cells, B-cell-depleted T cells, or PBMCs supplied cDNA or gDNA.

Some clones are missing from TCRdb's copy, which holds only in-frame ones; the method was immunoSEQ multiplex PCR. The data show about 280,000 clones, with 88% seen just once and 9% to 9.5% held by the top ten. The CDR3 spans 17 residues. V shed 2 bases and J 0 bases; nucleotides not matched to a gene: 8. CDR1 is SGHTA and CDR2 is FQGNSA in the germline V gene. The sequence was collected from a man younger than 35 with active or convalescent COVID-19. The sample comprised peripheral blood. The genes are TRBV7-2 and TRBJ1-1; 8 bases align to TRBD1. The CDR3 DNA reads as TGTGCCAGCAGCTTAAGCAGGACAGGGCCACTGAACACTGAAGCTTTCTTT. Protein: CASSLSRTGPLNTEAFF.